The 8 T cell receptor beta chains given below trace back to one sample, sequenced in a study of cytomegalovirus exposure and HLA in healthy donors. It was with 60 Vbeta and 13 Jbeta primers that the PCR ran. Sequencing was performed with immunoSEQ multiplex PCR; in TCRdb, only in-frame clones are kept and a portion is missing. The repertoire holds 80,000 or so clones, with approximately 57% as singletons. The sequenced sample was PBMCs. These receptors were taken from a man younger than 40 in good health and CMV-seropositive.

The V gene is TRBV6-1, the J gene TRBJ2-7; TRBD2 matches at 11 bases. The V segment lost 7 bases and the J segment 3 bases; nucleotides outside the gene matches: 5. The CDR3 sequence is 14 residues long. Per germline, CDR1 MNHNS and CDR2 SASEGT. The CDR3 spells CASTVLAGVYEQYF. Written as DNA, the CDR3 is TGTGCCAGCACCGTACTAGCGGGGGTCTACGAGCAGTACTTC.

The genes are TRBV5-1 and TRBJ1-2; the D is unclear. CDR1 is SGHRS, CDR2 YFSETQ, per germline. The length of the CDR3 is 14 residues. Trimming took 4 bases from V and 12 from J, leaving 22 bases between them. The CDR3 coding sequence is TGCGCCAGCAGCGAGGAAAACTTTGGTTCGGTCGACACCTTC. This gives the protein CASSEENFGSVDTF. Filled out from reference TRBV5-1 and TRBJ1-2, the complete variable domain reads KAGVTQTPRYLIKTRGQQVTLSCSPISGHRSVSWYQQTPGQGLQFLFEYFSETQRNKGNFPGRFSGRQFSNSRSEMNVSTLELGDSALYLCASSEENFGSVDTFGSGTRLTVV.

CDR3 protein: CASSLGVQNTGELFF. CDR3 bases: TGCGCCAGCAGCTTGGGAGTGCAGAACACCGGGGAGCTGTTTTTT. This chain links TRBV5-1 with TRBJ2-2; D unclear. There are 15 residues in the CDR3. CDR1 SGHRS and CDR2 YFSETQ come from the germline V gene. Trimming took off 0 bases at V and 1 base at J, with 7 bases between the two ends.

This clone was seen more than once but under ten times. This chain links TRBV28 with TRBJ2-4, with 8 bases identical to TRBD2. V shed 2 bases and J 0 bases; nucleotides not matched to a gene: 6. The CDR3 extends over 17 amino acids. Germline V CDR1 and CDR2: MDHEN, SYDVKM. CDR3: CASSLRGGGLAKNIQYF. CDR3 sequence (DNA): TGTGCCAGCAGTTTACGGGGGGGCGGCTTAGCCAAAAACATTCAGTACTTC.

This chain joins TRBV30 and TRBJ2-7; TRBD1 matches at 8 bases. The germline V gene has CDR1 GTSNPN and CDR2 SVGIG (reference sequence). This CDR3 is 13 amino acids long. Trimming removed 4 bases from V and 5 bases from J; junction bases left unmatched: 7. CDR3 bases: TGTGCCTGGAAAAGGGACAGGCCCCACGAGCAGTACTTC. Amino acid sequence: CAWKRDRPHEQYF.

The V and J genes are TRBV9 and TRBJ1-1; 10 nucleotides agree with TRBD1. Looked up from germline, CDR1 is SGDLS and CDR2 is YYNGEE. J lost 6 bases, V lost 0 bases, and 8 bases had no gene match. The CDR3 has 16 residues. The CDR3: CASSVGDRGRTSEAFF. The CDR3 DNA reads TGTGCCAGCAGCGTAGGTGACAGGGGGCGAACCTCTGAAGCTTTCTTT.

There are a few counts of this clone. This chain joins TRBV2 and TRBJ2-1; tentative D call: TRBD2 (5 bases). In germline, CDR1 is SNHLY, CDR2 FYNNEI. This CDR3 is 13 amino acids long. Trimming removed 3 bases at V and 9 bases at J, with 12 bases between. The CDR3 region has the DNA TGTGCCAGCAGTGATCACGGGGTAGTTGAGCAGTTCTTC. Amino acid sequence: CASSDHGVVEQFF. Full variable domain (remainder filled in from reference TRBV2 and TRBJ2-1): EPEVTQTPSHQVTQMGQEVILRCVPISNHLYFYWYRQILGQKVEFLVSFYNNEISEKSEIFDDQFSVERPDGSNFTLKIRSTKLEDSAMYFCASSDHGVVEQFFGPGTRLTVL.

The CDR3 nucleotides read TGCAGCGTGCCCGGAGTGGACTATGGCTACACCTTC. This encodes CSVPGVDYGYTF. J is TRBJ1-2 and V is TRBV29-1; D remains ambiguous. CDR3 length: 12 amino acids. From germline, CDR1 is SQVTM and CDR2 ANQGSEA. V lost 6 bases and J lost 3, with 11 bases in between.